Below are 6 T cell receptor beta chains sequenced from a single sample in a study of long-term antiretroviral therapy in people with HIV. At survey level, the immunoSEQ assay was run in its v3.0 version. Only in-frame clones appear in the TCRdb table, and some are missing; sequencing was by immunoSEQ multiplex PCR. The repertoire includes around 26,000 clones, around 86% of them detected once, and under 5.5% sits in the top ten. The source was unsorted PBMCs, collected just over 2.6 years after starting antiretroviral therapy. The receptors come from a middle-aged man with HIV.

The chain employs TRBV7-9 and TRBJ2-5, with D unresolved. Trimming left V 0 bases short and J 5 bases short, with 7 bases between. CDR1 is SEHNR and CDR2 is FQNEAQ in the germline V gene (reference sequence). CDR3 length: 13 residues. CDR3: CASSLAIGETQYF. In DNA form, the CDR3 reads TGTGCCAGCAGCTTAGCTATCGGCGAGACCCAGTACTTC.

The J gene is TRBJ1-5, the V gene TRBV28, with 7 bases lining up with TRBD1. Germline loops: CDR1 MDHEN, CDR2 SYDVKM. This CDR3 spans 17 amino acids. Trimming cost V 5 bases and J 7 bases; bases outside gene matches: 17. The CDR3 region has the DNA TGTGCCAGCAGTCCGTCCCCCCATAGACAGGGTAGACAGCCCCAGCATTTT. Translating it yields CASSPSPHRQGRQPQHF. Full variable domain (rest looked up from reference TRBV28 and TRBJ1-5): DVKVTQSSRYLVKRTGEKVFLECVQDMDHENMFWYRQDPGLGLRLIYFSYDVKMKEKGDIPEGYSVSREKKERFSLILESASTNQTSMYLCASSPSPHRQGRQPQHFGDGTRLSIL.

The CDR3 spells CASSKSPGALDGYTF. The CDR3 region has the DNA TGCGCCAGCAGCAAGAGCCCCGGAGCCCTCGATGGCTACACCTTC. The chain combines TRBV5-1 with TRBJ1-2; D not certain. Trimming pared 4 bases from V and 6 bases from J, leaving 19 bases between. The CDR3 is 15 amino acids. Germline CDR1 SGHRS, CDR2 YFSETQ.

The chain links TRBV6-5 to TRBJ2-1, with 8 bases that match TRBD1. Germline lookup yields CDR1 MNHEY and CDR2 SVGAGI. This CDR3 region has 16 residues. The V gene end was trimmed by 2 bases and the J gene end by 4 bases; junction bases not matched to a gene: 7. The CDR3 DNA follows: TGTGCCAGCAGTTACGACGGACAGGGCGGTTACAATGAGCAGTTCTTC. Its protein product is CASSYDGQGGYNEQFF.

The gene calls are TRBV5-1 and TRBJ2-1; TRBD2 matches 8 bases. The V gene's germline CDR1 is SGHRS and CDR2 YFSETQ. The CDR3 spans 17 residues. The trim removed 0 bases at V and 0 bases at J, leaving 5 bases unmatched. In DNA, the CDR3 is TGCGCCAGCAGCTTGGGTACGGGGGGGAGCTCCTACAATGAGCAGTTCTTC. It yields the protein CASSLGTGGSSYNEQFF.

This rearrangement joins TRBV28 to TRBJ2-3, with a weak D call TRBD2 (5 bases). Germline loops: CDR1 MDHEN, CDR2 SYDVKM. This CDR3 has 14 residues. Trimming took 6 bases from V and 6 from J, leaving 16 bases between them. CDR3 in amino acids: CASRPFGMADTQYF. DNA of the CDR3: TGTGCCAGCAGACCTTTCGGGATGGCCGATACGCAGTATTTT.